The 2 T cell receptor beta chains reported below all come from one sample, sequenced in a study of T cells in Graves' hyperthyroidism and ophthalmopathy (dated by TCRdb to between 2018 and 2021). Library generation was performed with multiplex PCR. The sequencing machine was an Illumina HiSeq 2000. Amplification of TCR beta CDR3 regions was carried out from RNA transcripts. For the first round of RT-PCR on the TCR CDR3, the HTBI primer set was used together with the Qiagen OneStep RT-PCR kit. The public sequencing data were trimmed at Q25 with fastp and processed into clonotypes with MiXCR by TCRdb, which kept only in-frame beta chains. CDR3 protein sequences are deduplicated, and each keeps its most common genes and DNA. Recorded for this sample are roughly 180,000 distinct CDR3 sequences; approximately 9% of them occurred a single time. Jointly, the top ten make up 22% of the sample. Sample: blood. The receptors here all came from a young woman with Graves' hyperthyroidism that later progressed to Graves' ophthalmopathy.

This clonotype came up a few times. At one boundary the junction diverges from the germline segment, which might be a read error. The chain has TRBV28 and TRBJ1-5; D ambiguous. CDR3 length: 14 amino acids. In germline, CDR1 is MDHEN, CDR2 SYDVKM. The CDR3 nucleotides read TGTGCCAGCAGCTCAATGGAAGGCAATCGGCCCCAGCATTTT. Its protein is CASSSMEGNRPQHF.

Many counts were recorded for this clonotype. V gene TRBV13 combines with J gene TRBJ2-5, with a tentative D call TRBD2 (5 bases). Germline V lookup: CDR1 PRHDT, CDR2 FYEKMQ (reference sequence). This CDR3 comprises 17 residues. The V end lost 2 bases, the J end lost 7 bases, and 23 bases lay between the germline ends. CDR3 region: CASSLSSESGSAATQYF. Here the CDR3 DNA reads TGTGCCAGCAGCTTATCCTCCGAGTCTGGGAGCGCGGCGACCCAGTACTTC. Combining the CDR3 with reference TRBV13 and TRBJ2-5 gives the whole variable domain AAGVIQSPRHLIKEKRETATLKCYPIPRHDTVYWYQQGPGQDPQFLISFYEKMQSDKGSIPDRFSAQQFSDYHSELNMSSLELGDSALYFCASSLSSESGSAATQYFGPGTRLLVL.